Below are 18 T cell receptor beta chains sequenced from a single sample in a study of blood T cell repertoires in COVID-19. Assay used: immunoSEQ multiplex PCR; TCRdb lists only in-frame clones, some missing. The table includes approximately 300,000 clones, roughly 90% detected once. Sequenced material: peripheral blood. These receptors were collected from a woman in her forties or fifties with active or convalescent COVID-19.

The chain couples TRBV5-1 to TRBJ1-1; 8 nucleotides agree with TRBD1. The CDR3 spans 17 residues. V dropped 4 bases and J dropped 0; count of bases not matched to a gene: 11. Germline V gives CDR1 SGHRS, CDR2 YFSETQ. The CDR3 loop reads CASSRIGQGSMNTEAFF. CDR3 DNA: TGCGCCAGCAGCCGAATAGGACAGGGTTCTATGAACACTGAAGCTTTCTTT.

The chain couples TRBV19 to TRBJ2-3, with D perhaps matching TRBD2 (5 bases). The CDR3 loop spans 15 amino acids. Trimming shortened V by 7 bases and J by 3 bases, and 17 bases separated the two germline ends. The germline V gene has CDR1 LNHDA and CDR2 SQIVND (reference sequence). CDR3 sequence: CASTPQGLSTDTQYF. In nucleotides, the CDR3 is TGTGCCAGTACCCCGCAAGGACTTTCTACAGATACGCAGTATTTT.

The chain carries TRBV7-9 and TRBJ2-1; 7 bases fit TRBD2. Germline V gene sequence: CDR1 SEHNR, CDR2 FQNEAQ (reference sequence). This CDR3 has 16 amino acids. V lost 5 bases to trimming and J lost 3 bases; unmatched junction nucleotides: 10. CDR3: CASSPPWTRDYNEQFF. The CDR3 DNA is TGTGCCAGCAGCCCCCCTTGGACTAGAGACTACAATGAGCAGTTCTTC.

V is TRBV7-9 and J is TRBJ1-2; 7 nucleotides agree with TRBD1. This CDR3 comprises 13 residues. V lost 5 bases to trimming and J lost 2 bases; unmatched junction nucleotides: 2. Per germline, CDR1 SEHNR and CDR2 FQNEAQ (reference sequence). CDR3 nucleotides: TGTGCCAGCAGCCCGGGACAGAACTATGGCTACACCTTC. The encoded protein is CASSPGQNYGYTF.

The chain carries TRBV30 and TRBJ1-1; D not certain. V lost 0 bases, J lost 8 bases, and 7 bases lay in between. CDR1 GTSNPN and CDR2 SVGIG come from the germline V gene (reference sequence). The CDR3 is 11 amino acids. The CDR3: CAWSVRLEAFF. CDR3 DNA: TGTGCCTGGAGTGTGCGGCTGGAAGCTTTCTTT. The entire variable domain, with the rest obtained from reference TRBV30 and TRBJ1-1, is as follows: SQTIHQWPATLVQPVGSPLSLECTVEGTSNPNLYWYRQAAGRGLQLLFYSVGIGQISSEVPQNLSASRPQDRQFILSSKKLLLSDSGFYLCAWSVRLEAFFGQGTRLTVV.

This clone was recorded once. The CDR3 coding sequence is TGCAGCGTTGACCGGCGGGGGGGGGCCTCCTATGGCTACACCTTC. The encoded protein is CSVDRRGGASYGYTF. This chain joins TRBV29-1 and TRBJ1-2, with a weak D call TRBD1 (6 bases). The CDR3 is 15 amino acids. CDR1 is SQVTM, CDR2 ANQGSEA, per germline. Trimming removed 3 bases from V and 4 bases from J, with 18 bases in between. The entire variable domain, with the rest obtained from reference TRBV29-1 and TRBJ1-2, is as follows: SAVISQKPSRDICQRGTSLTIQCQVDSQVTMMFWYRQQPGQSLTLIATANQGSEATYESGFVIDKFPISRPNLTFSTLTVSNMSPEDSSIYLCSVDRRGGASYGYTFGSGTRLTVV.

The chain has TRBV7-2 and TRBJ2-4; D may be TRBD1 (6 bases). The CDR3 has 17 residues. Trimming left V 5 bases short and J 3 bases short, with 20 bases between. Germline CDR1 and CDR2: SGHTA and FQGNSA. CDR3 sequence: CASSVITGYRGKNIQYF. CDR3 coding DNA: TGTGCCAGCAGCGTTATCACAGGGTATCGTGGCAAAAACATTCAGTACTTC. The full variable domain, its missing parts supplied by reference TRBV7-2 and TRBJ2-4, is GAGVSQSPSNKVTEKGKDVELRCDPISGHTALYWYRQSLGQGLEFLIYFQGNSAPDKSGLPSDRFSAERTGGSVSTLTIQRTQQEDSAVYLCASSVITGYRGKNIQYFGAGTRLSVL.

This chain uses TRBV5-4 with TRBJ1-2; 9 nucleotides line up with TRBD1. Per the germline V gene, CDR1 is SGHNT and CDR2 is YYREEE (reference sequence). V gave up 5 bases and J gave up 8 bases; unmatched junction bases: 7. The length of the CDR3 is 13 residues. CDR3 sequence (DNA): TGTGCCAGCAGACCTCGGGACAGGGAGGGCTACACCTTC. Amino acids: CASRPRDREGYTF.

The V call is TRBV25-1, the J call TRBJ2-1, with D perhaps matching TRBD2 (6 bases). Between the trimmed V and J ends, which lost 3 bases and 2 bases, there was a span of 8 bases. The CDR3 has 14 residues. Looked up from germline, CDR1 is MGHDK and CDR2 is SYGVNS. In DNA, the CDR3 is TGTGCCAGCAGTGAGGAGGGCGCCTACAATGAGCAGTTCTTC. Translated, it gives CASSEEGAYNEQFF.

About this clone: One end of the junction varies from germline; a read error may be responsible. This rearrangement joins TRBV27 to TRBJ2-2; D might be TRBD2 (5 bases). The CDR3 runs to 14 residues. CDR1 MNHEY and CDR2 SMNVEV come from the germline V gene (reference sequence). In nucleotides, the CDR3 is TGTGCCAGCAGTTTAAGGGCTAGCCCCGGGAAGCTGTTTTTT. Its protein is CASSLRASPGKLFF.

The J gene is TRBJ1-2, the V gene TRBV12-3 or TRBV12-4; D is ambiguous. Trimming left V 5 bases short and J 8 bases short, with 15 bases between. The CDR3 is 13 residues long. The CDR3, as DNA: TGTGCCAGCAGTCCGGGGTCACATGAGGGCTACACCTTC. Translating gives CASSPGSHEGYTF.

This clone has only a few counts. The gene calls are TRBV6-2 or TRBV6-3 and TRBJ2-5; TRBD1 agrees at 7 bases. Per the germline V gene, CDR1 is MNHEY and CDR2 is SVGEGT. V dropped 6 bases and J dropped 7; count of bases not matched to a gene: 20. CDR3 length equals 17 residues. The CDR3 here is CASSHDREGANRGTQYF. Written as DNA, the CDR3 is TGTGCCAGCAGCCACGACCGAGAGGGGGCCAACCGTGGGACCCAGTACTTC.

This clone was seen only a few times. The genes are TRBV4-2 and TRBJ2-7; D possibly corresponds to TRBD1 (6 bases). V was trimmed by 0 bases and J by 2 bases, leaving 8 bases between them. CDR1 is LGHNA and CDR2 is YNFKEQ in the germline V gene. The CDR3 covers 14 residues. The CDR3 is CASSQDPGAYEQYF. The DNA of the CDR3 is TGTGCCAGCAGCCAAGATCCAGGGGCCTACGAGCAGTACTTC.

The CDR3 region has the DNA TGTGCCAGCAGCTTTTTGACAGGGCCCTCTGGAAACACCATATATTTT. Translating it yields CASSFLTGPSGNTIYF. The V call is TRBV3-1 (or the pseudogene TRBV3-2), the J call TRBJ1-3, with 7 bases that match TRBD1. The CDR3 contains 16 residues. V was clipped by 5 bases and J by 0 bases; unmatched bases: 7. The germline CDR1 and CDR2 sequences are LGHDT and YNNKEL (reference sequence).

This clone was seen just once. The chain recombines TRBV7-3 with TRBJ2-2, with 10 bases matching TRBD2. There are 16 residues in the CDR3. Germline CDR1 SGHTA, CDR2 FQGTGA. The V gene end was trimmed by 0 bases and the J gene end by 6 bases; junction bases not matched to a gene: 4. The CDR3 DNA reads as TGTGCCAGCAGCTTAACCCCTAGCGGGAGTTCCGGGGAGCTGTTTTTT. Translating gives CASSLTPSGSSGELFF. Based on the CDR3 plus reference TRBV7-3 and TRBJ2-2, the full variable domain is GAGVSQTPSNKVTEKGKYVELRCDPISGHTALYWYRQSLGQGPEFLIYFQGTGAADDSGLPNDRFFAVRPEGSVSTLKIQRTERGDSAVYLCASSLTPSGSSGELFFGEGSRLTVL.

The chain has TRBV3-1 (or the pseudogene TRBV3-2) and TRBJ2-3; D is uncertain. Germline lookup yields CDR1 LGHDT and CDR2 YNNKEL (reference sequence). The CDR3 has 13 residues. Trimming removed 2 bases from V and 4 bases from J, with 7 bases in between. For the CDR3, the DNA is TGTGCCAGCAGCCAAATCTCGGCAGATACGCAGTATTTT. As protein: CASSQISADTQYF.

This chain connects TRBV7-2 to TRBJ2-3; TRBD1 is a possible D gene (6 bases). Per germline, CDR1 SGHTA and CDR2 FQGNSA. The CDR3 covers 16 residues. V lost 5 bases and J 2 bases, leaving 17 bases between the germline ends. The CDR3 is CASSLRWGLSTDTQYF. In DNA form, the CDR3 reads TGTGCCAGCAGCCTCCGGTGGGGGCTCTCCACAGATACGCAGTATTTT.

This clone was counted once. This rearrangement joins TRBV29-1 to TRBJ1-2; 10 nucleotides align to TRBD1. This CDR3 contains 12 residues. V dropped 5 bases and J dropped 6; count of bases not matched to a gene: 3. Germline loops: CDR1 SQVTM, CDR2 ANQGSEA. The CDR3 is CSVTGTGDGYTF. CDR3 in DNA: TGCAGCGTTACCGGGACAGGGGATGGCTACACCTTC.